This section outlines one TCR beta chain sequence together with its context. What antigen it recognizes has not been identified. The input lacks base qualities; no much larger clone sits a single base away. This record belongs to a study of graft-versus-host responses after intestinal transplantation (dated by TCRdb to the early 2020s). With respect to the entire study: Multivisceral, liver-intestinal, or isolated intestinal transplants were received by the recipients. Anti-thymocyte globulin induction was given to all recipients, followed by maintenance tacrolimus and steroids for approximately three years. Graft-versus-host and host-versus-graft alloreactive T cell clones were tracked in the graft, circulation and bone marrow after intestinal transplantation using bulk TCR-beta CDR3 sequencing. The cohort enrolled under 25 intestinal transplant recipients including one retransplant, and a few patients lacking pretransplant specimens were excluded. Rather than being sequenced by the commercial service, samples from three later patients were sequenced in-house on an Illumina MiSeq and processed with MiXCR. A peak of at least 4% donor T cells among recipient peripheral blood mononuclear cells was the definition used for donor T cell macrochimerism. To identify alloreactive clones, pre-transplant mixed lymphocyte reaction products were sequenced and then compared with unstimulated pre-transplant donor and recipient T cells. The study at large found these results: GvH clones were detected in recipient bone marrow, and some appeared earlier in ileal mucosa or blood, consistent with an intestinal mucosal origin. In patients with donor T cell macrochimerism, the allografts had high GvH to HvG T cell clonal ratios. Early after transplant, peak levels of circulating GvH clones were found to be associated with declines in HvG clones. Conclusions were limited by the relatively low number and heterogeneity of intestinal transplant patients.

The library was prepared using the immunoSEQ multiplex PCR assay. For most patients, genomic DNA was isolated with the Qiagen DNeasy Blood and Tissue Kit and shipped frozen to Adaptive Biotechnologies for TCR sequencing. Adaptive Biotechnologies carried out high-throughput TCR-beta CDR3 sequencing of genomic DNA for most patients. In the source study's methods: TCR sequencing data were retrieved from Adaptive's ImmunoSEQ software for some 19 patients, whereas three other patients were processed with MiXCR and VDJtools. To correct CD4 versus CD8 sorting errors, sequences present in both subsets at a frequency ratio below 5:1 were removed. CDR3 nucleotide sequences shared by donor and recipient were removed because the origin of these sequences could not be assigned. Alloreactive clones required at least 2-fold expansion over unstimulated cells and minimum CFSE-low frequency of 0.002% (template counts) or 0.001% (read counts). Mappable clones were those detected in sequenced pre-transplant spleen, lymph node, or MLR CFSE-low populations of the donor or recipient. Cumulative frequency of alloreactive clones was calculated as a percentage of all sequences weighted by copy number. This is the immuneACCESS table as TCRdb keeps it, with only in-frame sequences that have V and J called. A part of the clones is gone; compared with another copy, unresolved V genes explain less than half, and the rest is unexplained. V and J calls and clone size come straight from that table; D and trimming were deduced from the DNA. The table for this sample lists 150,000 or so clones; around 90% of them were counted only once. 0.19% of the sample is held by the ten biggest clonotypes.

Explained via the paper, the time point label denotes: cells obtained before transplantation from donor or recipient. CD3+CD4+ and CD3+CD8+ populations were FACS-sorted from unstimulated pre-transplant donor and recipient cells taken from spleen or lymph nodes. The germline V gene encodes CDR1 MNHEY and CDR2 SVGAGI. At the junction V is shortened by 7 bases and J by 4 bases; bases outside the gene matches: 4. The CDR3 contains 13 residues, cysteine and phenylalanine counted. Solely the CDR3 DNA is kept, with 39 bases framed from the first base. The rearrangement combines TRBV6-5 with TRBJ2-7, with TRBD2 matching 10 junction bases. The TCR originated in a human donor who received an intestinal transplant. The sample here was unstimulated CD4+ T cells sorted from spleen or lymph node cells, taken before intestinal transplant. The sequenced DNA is TGTGCCAGCAAGCTAGCGGGAGTTTACGAGCAGTACTTC. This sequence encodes CASKLAGVYEQYF.